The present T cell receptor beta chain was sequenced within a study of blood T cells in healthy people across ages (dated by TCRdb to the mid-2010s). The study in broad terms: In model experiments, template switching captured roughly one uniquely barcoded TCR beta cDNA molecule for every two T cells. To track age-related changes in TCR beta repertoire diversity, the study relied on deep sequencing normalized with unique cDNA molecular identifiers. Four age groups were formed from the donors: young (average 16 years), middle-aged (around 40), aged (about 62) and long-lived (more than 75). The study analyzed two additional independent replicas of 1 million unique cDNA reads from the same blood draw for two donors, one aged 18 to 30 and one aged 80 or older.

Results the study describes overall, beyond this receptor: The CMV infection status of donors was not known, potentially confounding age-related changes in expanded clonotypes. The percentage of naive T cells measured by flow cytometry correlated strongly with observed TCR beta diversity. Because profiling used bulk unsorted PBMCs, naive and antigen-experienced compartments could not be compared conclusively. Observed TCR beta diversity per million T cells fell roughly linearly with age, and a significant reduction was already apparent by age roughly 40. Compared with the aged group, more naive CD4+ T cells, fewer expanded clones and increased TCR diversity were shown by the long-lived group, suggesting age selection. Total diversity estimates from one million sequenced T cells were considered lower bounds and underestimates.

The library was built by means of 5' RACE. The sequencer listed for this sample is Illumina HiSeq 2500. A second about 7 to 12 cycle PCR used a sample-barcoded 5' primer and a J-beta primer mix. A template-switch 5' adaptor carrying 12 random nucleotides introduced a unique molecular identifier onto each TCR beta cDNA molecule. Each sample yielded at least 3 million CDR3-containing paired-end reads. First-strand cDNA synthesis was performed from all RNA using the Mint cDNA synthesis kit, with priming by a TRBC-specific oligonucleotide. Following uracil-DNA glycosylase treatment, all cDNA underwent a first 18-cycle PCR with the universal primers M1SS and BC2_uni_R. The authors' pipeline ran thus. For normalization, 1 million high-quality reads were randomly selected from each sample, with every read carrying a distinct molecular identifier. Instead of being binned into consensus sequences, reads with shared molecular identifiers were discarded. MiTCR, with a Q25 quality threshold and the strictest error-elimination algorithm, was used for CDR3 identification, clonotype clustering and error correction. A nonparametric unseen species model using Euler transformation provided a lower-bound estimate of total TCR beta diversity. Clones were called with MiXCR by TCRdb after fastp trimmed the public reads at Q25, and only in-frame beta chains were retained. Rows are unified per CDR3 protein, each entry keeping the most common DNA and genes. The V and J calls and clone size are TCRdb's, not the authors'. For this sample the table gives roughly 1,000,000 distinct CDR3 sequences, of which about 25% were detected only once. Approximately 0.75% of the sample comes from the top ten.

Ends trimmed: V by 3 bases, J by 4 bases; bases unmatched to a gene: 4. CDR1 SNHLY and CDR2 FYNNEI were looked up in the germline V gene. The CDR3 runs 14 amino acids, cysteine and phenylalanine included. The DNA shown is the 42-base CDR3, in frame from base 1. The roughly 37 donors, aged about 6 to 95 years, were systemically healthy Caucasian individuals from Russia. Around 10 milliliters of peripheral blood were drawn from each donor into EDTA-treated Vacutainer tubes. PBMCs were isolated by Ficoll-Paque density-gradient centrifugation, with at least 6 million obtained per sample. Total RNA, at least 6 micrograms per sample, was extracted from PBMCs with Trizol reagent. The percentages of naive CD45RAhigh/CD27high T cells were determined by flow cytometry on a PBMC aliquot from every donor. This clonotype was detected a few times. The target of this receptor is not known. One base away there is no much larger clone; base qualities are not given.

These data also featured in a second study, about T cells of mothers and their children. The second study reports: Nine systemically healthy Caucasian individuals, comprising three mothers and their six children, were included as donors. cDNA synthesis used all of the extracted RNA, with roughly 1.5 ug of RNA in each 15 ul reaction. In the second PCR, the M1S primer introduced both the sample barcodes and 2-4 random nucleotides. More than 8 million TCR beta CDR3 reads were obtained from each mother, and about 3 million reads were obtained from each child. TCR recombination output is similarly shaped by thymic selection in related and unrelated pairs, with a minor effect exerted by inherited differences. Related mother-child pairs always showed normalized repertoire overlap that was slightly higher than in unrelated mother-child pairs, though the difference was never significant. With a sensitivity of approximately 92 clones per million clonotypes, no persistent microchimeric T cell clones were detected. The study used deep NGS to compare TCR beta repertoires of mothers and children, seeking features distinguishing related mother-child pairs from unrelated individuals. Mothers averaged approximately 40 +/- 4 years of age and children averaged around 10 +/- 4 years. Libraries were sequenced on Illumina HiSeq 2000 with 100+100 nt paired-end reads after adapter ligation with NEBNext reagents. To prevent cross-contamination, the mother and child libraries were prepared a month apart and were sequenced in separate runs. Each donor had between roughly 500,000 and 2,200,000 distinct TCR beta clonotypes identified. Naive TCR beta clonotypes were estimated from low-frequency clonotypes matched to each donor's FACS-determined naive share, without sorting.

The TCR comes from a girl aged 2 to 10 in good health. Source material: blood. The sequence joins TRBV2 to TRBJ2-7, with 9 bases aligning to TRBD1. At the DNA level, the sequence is TGTGCCAGCAGTGACAGGGGACAGGGATACGAGCAGTACTTC. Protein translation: CASSDRGQGYEQYF.